This T cell receptor (beta chain) was observed in a study of blood T cell repertoires in COVID-19. On the study more broadly: Whether acute or convalescent, the COVID-19 samples came from the United States, Italy and Spain. T cells, B-cell-depleted T cells, or PBMCs supplied cDNA or gDNA.

Original processing notes: Estimated nucleated cell counts came from reference gene primer amplification. Profiling relied on immunoSEQ multiplex PCR, and the TCRdb table lists in-frame clones only, not all of them. V, J and clone size reflect that table, while D and trimming were determined from the DNA. The data show 65,000 to 85,000 clones, with about 86% seen just once and 3.5% to 4.5% held by the top ten. Trimming shortened V by 6 bases and J by 6 bases, and 12 bases separated the two germline ends. The CDR3 consists of 13 residues. This receptor was identified in a man aged 45-65 years with active COVID-19. The chain is built from TRBV12-3 or TRBV12-4 and TRBJ1-5; D not resolved. The sequenced material came from peripheral blood. The CDR3 coding sequence is TGTGCCAGCAGAAGGGAAGCGGGTCAGCCCCAGCATTTT. The encoded protein is CASRREAGQPQHF.